The rows below give T cell receptor beta chains drawn from one sample of a study of blood T cells in healthy people across ages. TCRdb ran MiXCR on the 5' RACE reads and lists one entry per CDR3 protein. The table lists approximately 800,000 distinct CDR3 sequences, about 56% of them singletons. The sample comprised blood. Source of these receptors: a man aged 35 to 55 in good health. Each CDR3 is given with its conserved first and last residue. The D gene is left open where the match is weak. Size values are once, few and many counts, or a class for expanded clones, and some rows have none.

TRBV20-1,TRBJ1-5,.,.,CSARGTHGGGPQPQHF,TGCAGTGCTAGAGGTACGCACGGAGGGGGACCCCAGCCCCAGCATTTT
TRBV6-2/TRBV6-3,TRBJ2-7,.,few,CASSYSRQKTTYYEQYF,TGTGCCAGCAGTTACTCGAGACAGAAGACCACCTACTACGAGCAGTACTTC
TRBV20-1,TRBJ2-7,TRBD2,.,CSARDTGLAGKYEQYF,TGCAGTGCTAGAGACACGGGACTAGCGGGTAAATACGAGCAGTACTTC
TRBV2,TRBJ2-5,.,.,CASSSRGLIQETQYF,TGTGCCAGCAGCTCCAGGGGACTGATCCAAGAGACCCAGTACTTC
TRBV20-1,TRBJ1-1,.,.,CTLNVGTLEAFF,TGCACCCTAAATGTGGGAACTCTGGAAGCTTTCTTT
TRBV4-2,TRBJ1-1,.,.,CASSQDSGGAEAFF,TGTGCCAGCAGCCAAGATTCAGGAGGGGCTGAAGCTTTCTTT
TRBV20-1,TRBJ2-5,TRBD2,.,CSAAPTSGRVLVEQYF,TGCAGTGCGGCTCCGACTAGCGGGAGGGTCCTAGTGGAGCAGTACTTC
TRBV29-1,TRBJ2-5,.,.,CSVRMGRETQYF,TGCAGCGTTCGGATGGGAAGGGAGACCCAGTACTTC
TRBV7-3,TRBJ2-3,.,few,CASSSQSGSTDTQYF,TGTGCCAGCAGCTCGCAATCAGGTAGCACAGATACGCAGTATTTT
TRBV6-1,TRBJ2-5,TRBD2,once,CASTGLVQETQYF,TGTGCCAGCACCGGACTAGTACAAGAGACCCAGTACTTC
TRBV7-2,TRBJ1-5,.,few,CASSLRGTEPQHF,TGTGCCAGCAGCTTAAGGGGCACTGAGCCCCAGCATTTT
TRBV7-2,TRBJ1-1,TRBD1,.,CASSLVGGTANTEAFF,TGTGCCAGCAGCTTAGTTGGCGGGACAGCTAACACTGAAGCTTTCTTT
TRBV5-1,TRBJ2-5,TRBD2,.,CASSFLAGGQETQYF,TGCGCCAGCAGCTTCCTAGCGGGGGGGCAAGAGACCCAGTACTTC
TRBV11-1,TRBJ2-7,.,.,CASSLFAGGGSYEQYF,TGTGCCAGCAGCTTATTTGCAGGGGGAGGCTCCTACGAGCAGTACTTC
TRBV5-1,TRBJ1-5,.,.,CALHQPRHF,TGCGCCCTCCATCAGCCCCGGCATTTT
TRBV6-6,TRBJ2-3,TRBD1,.,CASRGTGETTDTQYF,TGTGCCAGCAGGGGGACAGGGGAAACCACAGATACGCAGTATTTT
TRBV7-9,TRBJ2-7,TRBD1,.,CASSSTGGEYEQYF,TGTGCCAGCAGCTCGACAGGGGGCGAGTACGAGCAGTACTTC
TRBV12-3/TRBV12-4,TRBJ2-3,TRBD2,.,CASNHPERGDQSTDTQYF,TGTGCCAGCAACCACCCTGAGCGGGGGGACCAAAGCACAGATACGCAGTATTTT